A single sample is the source of the 5 T cell receptor beta chains below, sequenced in a study of early T cells in non-severe SARS-CoV-2 infection. TCRdb ran MiXCR on the 5' RACE reads and lists one entry per CDR3 protein. The repertoire consists of approximately 28,000 distinct CDR3 sequences, with 6% to 7.5% occurring once and the leading ten covering approximately 35%. The sequences come from whole blood, collected at baseline. These TCRs come from an adult who was a healthcare worker with PCR-confirmed SARS-CoV-2 infection or an uninfected control (not recorded which).

The table lists this clonotype with many counts. The genes are TRBV12-3 or TRBV12-4 and TRBJ2-1, with 7 bases matching TRBD2. The junction had 4 bases not matched to a gene; V was cut back by 5 bases and J by 0 bases. This CDR3 contains 15 residues. The CDR3 protein is CASSPRTSSYNEQFF. The DNA for the CDR3 is TGTGCCAGCAGTCCTAGGACTAGCTCCTACAATGAGCAGTTCTTC.

This chain links TRBV20-1 with TRBJ2-7, with TRBD1 matching 11 bases. The V segment lost 6 bases and the J segment 4 bases; nucleotides outside the gene matches: 8. CDR1 and CDR2 from the germline V gene are DFQATT and SNEGSKA (reference sequence). The CDR3 has 14 amino acids. This CDR3 is CSAPFGTGGYEQYF. The CDR3 DNA reads TGCAGTGCCCCGTTCGGGACAGGGGGTTACGAGCAGTACTTC.

This clonotype was seen at least ten times. This chain joins TRBV5-1 and TRBJ1-2; perhaps TRBD1 as D (5 bases). The CDR3 runs to 14 residues. Trimming removed 1 base at V and 8 bases at J, with 15 bases between. Germline CDR1 reads SGHRS; CDR2 reads YFSETQ. The CDR3 DNA reads TGCGCCAGCAGCTTGACCCGGGACCAAGGCGGCTACACCTTC. Its protein product is CASSLTRDQGGYTF.

The chain is built from TRBV21-1 and TRBJ2-7. TRBV21-1 is labeled a pseudogene. This CDR3 is built from 16 residues. The CDR3 reads CASSKLIDPMDYEQYF. Here the CDR3 DNA reads TGTGCCAGCAGCAAGCTGATAGATCCAATGGACTACGAGCAGTACTTC.

This clonotype was counted ten times or more. The V and J genes are TRBV10-3 and TRBJ2-1, with a possible D match to TRBD1 (7 bases). V was trimmed by 11 bases and J by 4 bases, leaving 12 bases between them. There are 12 residues in the CDR3. Looked up from germline, CDR1 is ENHRY and CDR2 is SYGVKD. In DNA, the CDR3 is TGTGCCGGAGGGGACAGATACAATGAGCAGTTCTTC. The encoded protein is CAGGDRYNEQFF.